These T cell receptor beta chains were read from a single sample in a study of cytomegalovirus exposure and HLA in healthy donors. Only in-frame clones appear in the TCRdb table, and some are missing; sequencing was by immunoSEQ multiplex PCR. The table shows 90,000 to 120,000 clones, with 70% to 85% occurring only once. The specimen sequenced was PBMCs. These receptors were obtained from a woman aged 18-35 years in good health and CMV-seronegative. The CDR3 runs from the conserved cysteine through the conserved F or W. D genes are given only for firm matches. Clone size is shown for a subset of rows, as once, few, many or a class of expanded clone.

abundance: -; j_gene: TRBJ1-6; len: 14; d_gene: -; v_gene: TRBV25-1; CDR3nt: TGTGCCAGCAGTGAATGGGGGGTGGCCTCACCCCTCCACTTT; CDR3aa: CASSEWGVASPLHF
abundance: -; j_gene: TRBJ2-1; len: 14; d_gene: TRBD2; v_gene: TRBV6-5; CDR3nt: TGTGCCAGCAGTGGACTAGCGGGAGTGAATGAGCAGTTCTTC; CDR3aa: CASSGLAGVNEQFF
abundance: few; j_gene: TRBJ1-6; len: 15; d_gene: -; v_gene: TRBV4-3; CDR3nt: TGCGCCAGCAGCCAAGAGACAGTTTATAATTCACCCCTCCACTTT; CDR3aa: CASSQETVYNSPLHF
abundance: few; j_gene: TRBJ2-6; len: 19; d_gene: TRBD2; v_gene: TRBV4-3; CDR3nt: TGCGCCAGCAGCCCTAGAACTAGCGGGGGGGTCTCTGGGGCCAACGTCCTGACTTTC; CDR3aa: CASSPRTSGGVSGANVLTF
abundance: -; j_gene: TRBJ2-7; len: 14; d_gene: -; v_gene: TRBV7-8; CDR3nt: TGTGCCAGCAGCTTACACAGGGCCTCCGACGAGCAGTACTTC; CDR3aa: CASSLHRASDEQYF
abundance: -; j_gene: TRBJ2-3; len: 12; d_gene: -; v_gene: TRBV7-9; CDR3nt: TGTGCCAGCAGCAGGGGGGGGGATACGCAGTATTTT; CDR3aa: CASSRGGDTQYF
abundance: -; j_gene: TRBJ2-7; len: 14; d_gene: TRBD2; v_gene: TRBV28; CDR3nt: TGTGCCAGCAGTTTTAGTAGCGGGAGGTACGAGCAGTACTTC; CDR3aa: CASSFSSGRYEQYF
abundance: few; j_gene: TRBJ2-7; len: 15; d_gene: TRBD2; v_gene: TRBV6-6; CDR3nt: TGTGCCAGCAGTTCCTGGACTAGCGGGGTATACGAGCAGTACTTC; CDR3aa: CASSSWTSGVYEQYF
abundance: -; j_gene: TRBJ2-1; len: 16; d_gene: TRBD2; v_gene: TRBV6-5; CDR3nt: TGTGCCAGCAGTTACTCGGCGGGAGATGGGTACAATGAGCAGTTCTTC; CDR3aa: CASSYSAGDGYNEQFF
abundance: -; j_gene: TRBJ1-6; len: 17; d_gene: TRBD1; v_gene: TRBV27; CDR3nt: TGTGCCAGCAGGACGCGCAGTACCGGGACAGGGAATTCACCCCTCCACTTT; CDR3aa: CASRTRSTGTGNSPLHF
abundance: -; j_gene: TRBJ2-1; len: 15; d_gene: TRBD1; v_gene: TRBV18; CDR3nt: TGTGCCAGCTCACCTGGGACAGCCCCCTACAATGAGCAGTTCTTC; CDR3aa: CASSPGTAPYNEQFF
abundance: -; j_gene: TRBJ2-5; len: 16; d_gene: TRBD2; v_gene: TRBV19; CDR3nt: TGTGCCAGTAGTCCCCGACTAGCGGGGACCGGAGGGACCCAGTACTTC; CDR3aa: CASSPRLAGTGGTQYF
abundance: -; j_gene: TRBJ2-7; len: 13; d_gene: -; v_gene: TRBV9; CDR3nt: TGTGCCAGCAGTCAGGGCCCGGGTCGCGAGCAGTACTTC; CDR3aa: CASSQGPGREQYF
abundance: -; j_gene: TRBJ2-6; len: 20; d_gene: TRBD1; v_gene: TRBV28; CDR3nt: TGTGCCAGCAGTTCTCCCGGGACAGGGGGCGAATGGGCTGGGGCCAACGTCCTGACTTTC; CDR3aa: CASSSPGTGGEWAGANVLTF
abundance: -; j_gene: TRBJ1-1; len: 15; d_gene: -; v_gene: TRBV2; CDR3nt: TGTGCCAGCAGCGCGGTCGTCTCCATGAACACTGAAGCTTTCTTT; CDR3aa: CASSAVVSMNTEAFF
abundance: -; j_gene: TRBJ2-2; len: 15; d_gene: -; v_gene: TRBV4-1; CDR3nt: TGCGCCAGCAGCCAAGATGGCCGGGTTCCCGGGGAGCTGTTTTTT; CDR3aa: CASSQDGRVPGELFF
abundance: -; j_gene: TRBJ2-3; len: 12; d_gene: -; v_gene: TRBV28; CDR3nt: TGTGCCGTAGGCGGGTGGACAGATACGCAGTATTTT; CDR3aa: CAVGGWTDTQYF
abundance: -; j_gene: TRBJ1-4; len: 15; d_gene: TRBD1; v_gene: TRBV30; CDR3nt: TGTGCCTGGAGTGGGGGGACAGTGCCTAATGAAAAACTGTTTTTT; CDR3aa: CAWSGGTVPNEKLFF
abundance: -; j_gene: TRBJ2-1; len: 15; d_gene: TRBD2; v_gene: TRBV5-8; CDR3nt: TGTGCCAGCAGCCTGGGACTAGCGGTCTACAATGAGCAGTTCTTC; CDR3aa: CASSLGLAVYNEQFF
abundance: -; j_gene: TRBJ2-3; len: 15; d_gene: TRBD2; v_gene: TRBV28; CDR3nt: TGTGCCAGCAGTTTGGCGGGAGGGAGCACAGATACGCAGTATTTT; CDR3aa: CASSLAGGSTDTQYF
abundance: few; j_gene: TRBJ2-7; len: 14; d_gene: TRBD1; v_gene: TRBV28; CDR3nt: TGTGCCAGCAGCCCACAGGGGTTCGCATTTGAGCAGTACTTC; CDR3aa: CASSPQGFAFEQYF
abundance: -; j_gene: TRBJ2-2; len: 13; d_gene: TRBD1; v_gene: TRBV6-6; CDR3nt: TGTGCCAGCAGTCCACAGGGGCCCGGGGAGCTGTTTTTT; CDR3aa: CASSPQGPGELFF
abundance: -; j_gene: TRBJ1-1; len: 15; d_gene: TRBD1; v_gene: TRBV5-1; CDR3nt: TGCGCCAGCAGCTTCACCGGGACAGGGGGCACTGAAGCTTTCTTT; CDR3aa: CASSFTGTGGTEAFF
abundance: -; j_gene: TRBJ2-1; len: 13; d_gene: -; v_gene: TRBV4-3; CDR3nt: TGCGCCAGCAGCCAAGAAGTCAGCGGTGAGCAGTTCTTC; CDR3aa: CASSQEVSGEQFF
abundance: once; j_gene: TRBJ2-2; len: 15; d_gene: -; v_gene: TRBV28; CDR3nt: TGTGCCAGCAAACGCCCTGGGGGGTTGGCCGGGGAGCTGTTTTTT; CDR3aa: CASKRPGGLAGELFF
abundance: once; j_gene: TRBJ2-3; len: 15; d_gene: TRBD2; v_gene: TRBV9; CDR3nt: TGTGCCAGCAGCGCGTCAGCGGGAGTACGAGATACGCAGTATTTT; CDR3aa: CASSASAGVRDTQYF
abundance: -; j_gene: TRBJ2-3; len: 16; d_gene: TRBD1; v_gene: TRBV2; CDR3nt: TGTGCCAGCAGTGTTGGGACAGGGGCTCACACAGATACGCAGTATTTT; CDR3aa: CASSVGTGAHTDTQYF
abundance: once; j_gene: TRBJ2-1; len: 15; d_gene: TRBD2; v_gene: TRBV28; CDR3nt: TGTGCCAGCAGGGCCTCTAGCGGGGCATACAATGAGCAGTTCTTC; CDR3aa: CASRASSGAYNEQFF
abundance: few; j_gene: TRBJ1-4; len: 13; d_gene: TRBD1; v_gene: TRBV11-2; CDR3nt: TGTGCCAGCAGCATACAGGGGAGGGAAAAACTGTTTTTT; CDR3aa: CASSIQGREKLFF
abundance: few; j_gene: TRBJ1-1; len: 12; d_gene: -; v_gene: TRBV21-1; CDR3nt: TGTGCCAGCAGCGTCTACAGGGGGGAAGCTTTCTTT; CDR3aa: CASSVYRGEAFF
abundance: -; j_gene: TRBJ2-1; len: 14; d_gene: -; v_gene: TRBV7-2; CDR3nt: TGTGCCAGCAGCTTGGCAGGGCCCTACAATGAGCAGTTCTTC; CDR3aa: CASSLAGPYNEQFF
abundance: -; j_gene: TRBJ2-7; len: 15; d_gene: -; v_gene: TRBV18; CDR3nt: TGTGCCAGCTCACCAGACACAGGGAGGGACAACGAGCAGTACTTC; CDR3aa: CASSPDTGRDNEQYF
abundance: -; j_gene: TRBJ2-7; len: 13; d_gene: TRBD2; v_gene: TRBV29-1; CDR3nt: TGCAGCGCTGCCCTAGCGGGCACCTACGAGCAGTACTTC; CDR3aa: CSAALAGTYEQYF
abundance: once; j_gene: TRBJ2-7; len: 18; d_gene: TRBD1; v_gene: TRBV10-3; CDR3nt: TGTGCCATCAGATCCGGGACAGGGGCTTTCGGATTATGGAACGAGCAGTACTTC; CDR3aa: CAIRSGTGAFGLWNEQYF
abundance: once; j_gene: TRBJ1-2; len: 15; d_gene: TRBD1; v_gene: TRBV7-2; CDR3nt: TGTGCCAGCAGCTTAGCAGCGACAGGGTTCTATGGCTACACCTTC; CDR3aa: CASSLAATGFYGYTF
abundance: -; j_gene: TRBJ1-3; len: 14; d_gene: -; v_gene: TRBV6-1; CDR3nt: TGTGCCAGCAGTGCTTGGCTCTCTGGAAACACCATATATTTT; CDR3aa: CASSAWLSGNTIYF
abundance: -; j_gene: TRBJ1-6; len: 16; d_gene: -; v_gene: TRBV7-8; CDR3nt: TGTGCCAGCAGCCTACAAAGCGGTGCCTATAATTCACCCCTCCACTTT; CDR3aa: CASSLQSGAYNSPLHF
abundance: -; j_gene: TRBJ2-6; len: 15; d_gene: -; v_gene: TRBV5-5; CDR3nt: TGTGCCAGCAGGGTGAGGGTTGGTGGGGCCAACGTCCTGACTTTC; CDR3aa: CASRVRVGGANVLTF
abundance: -; j_gene: TRBJ2-2; len: 15; d_gene: TRBD2; v_gene: TRBV7-3; CDR3nt: TGTGCCAGCAGCTTAGCGGGAGGGGACACCGGGGAGCTGTTTTTT; CDR3aa: CASSLAGGDTGELFF
abundance: once; j_gene: TRBJ2-2; len: 17; d_gene: -; v_gene: TRBV12-5; CDR3nt: TGTGCTAGTGGTTTGGTACGAGAGACTCCGAACACCGGGGAGCTGTTTTTT; CDR3aa: CASGLVRETPNTGELFF
abundance: -; j_gene: TRBJ2-1; len: 16; d_gene: TRBD2; v_gene: TRBV7-8; CDR3nt: TGTGCCAGCAGCCAAGCGGGGGGCCGCTCCTACAATGAGCAGTTCTTC; CDR3aa: CASSQAGGRSYNEQFF
abundance: -; j_gene: TRBJ2-4; len: 15; d_gene: -; v_gene: TRBV7-2; CDR3nt: TGCGCCAGCAGCCCCTTTGGAGGGATTGGAGACATTCAGTACTTC; CDR3aa: CASSPFGGIGDIQYF
abundance: once; j_gene: TRBJ2-7; len: 16; d_gene: -; v_gene: TRBV19; CDR3nt: TGTGCCAGTAGTATAGGCACAGGGACGGGCTCCTACGAGCAGTACTTC; CDR3aa: CASSIGTGTGSYEQYF
abundance: -; j_gene: TRBJ1-6; len: 17; d_gene: TRBD1; v_gene: TRBV4-3; CDR3nt: TGCGCCAGCAGCCAAGCCACAGGGGGGAAAATCAATTCACCCCTCCACTTT; CDR3aa: CASSQATGGKINSPLHF
abundance: -; j_gene: TRBJ1-2; len: 15; d_gene: -; v_gene: TRBV6-4; CDR3nt: TGTGCCAGCAGTAGCCCCAGGCCGTATTCCTATGGCTACACCTTC; CDR3aa: CASSSPRPYSYGYTF
abundance: few; j_gene: TRBJ2-6; len: 17; d_gene: -; v_gene: TRBV5-1; CDR3nt: TGCGCCAGCAGCTTCGCCCCCGGGAGCTCTGGGGCCAACGTCCTGACTTTC; CDR3aa: CASSFAPGSSGANVLTF
abundance: -; j_gene: TRBJ2-2; len: 13; d_gene: TRBD1; v_gene: TRBV9; CDR3nt: TGTGCCAGCAGGGGACAGTACACCGGGGAGCTGTTTTTT; CDR3aa: CASRGQYTGELFF
abundance: -; j_gene: TRBJ2-1; len: 14; d_gene: TRBD2; v_gene: TRBV28; CDR3nt: TGTGCCAGCAGTCCTCAAACTAGCGGGAGTGGGCAGTTCTTC; CDR3aa: CASSPQTSGSGQFF
abundance: -; j_gene: TRBJ1-6; len: 15; d_gene: TRBD1; v_gene: TRBV15; CDR3nt: TGTGCCACCGCATGGGACAGGGACTATAATTCACCCCTCCACTTT; CDR3aa: CATAWDRDYNSPLHF
abundance: -; j_gene: TRBJ1-1; len: 13; d_gene: -; v_gene: TRBV6-1; CDR3nt: TGTGCCAGCAGCGCGACAATGAACACTGAAGCTTTCTTT; CDR3aa: CASSATMNTEAFF
abundance: -; j_gene: TRBJ2-1; len: 14; d_gene: -; v_gene: TRBV7-8; CDR3nt: TGTGCCAGCAGCTTAGCGGCCCGTTACAATGAGCAGTTCTTC; CDR3aa: CASSLAARYNEQFF